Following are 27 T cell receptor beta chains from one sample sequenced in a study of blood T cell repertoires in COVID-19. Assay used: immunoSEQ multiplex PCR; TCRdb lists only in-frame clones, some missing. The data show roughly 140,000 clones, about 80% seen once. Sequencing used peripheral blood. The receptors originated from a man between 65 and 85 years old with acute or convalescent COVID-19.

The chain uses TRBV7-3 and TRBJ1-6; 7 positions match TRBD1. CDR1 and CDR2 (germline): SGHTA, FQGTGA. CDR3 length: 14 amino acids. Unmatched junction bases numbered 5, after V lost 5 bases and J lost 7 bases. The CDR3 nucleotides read TGTGCCAGCAGCCTCCAGGGGGTCAATTCACCCCTCCACTTT. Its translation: CASSLQGVNSPLHF.

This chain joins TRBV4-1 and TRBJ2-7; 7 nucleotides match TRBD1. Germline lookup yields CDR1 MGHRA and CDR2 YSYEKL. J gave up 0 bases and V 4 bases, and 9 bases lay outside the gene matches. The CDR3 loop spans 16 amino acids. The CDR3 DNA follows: TGCGCCAGCAGCCTACGAGGGGACAGATACTCCTACGAGCAGTACTTC. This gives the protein CASSLRGDRYSYEQYF.

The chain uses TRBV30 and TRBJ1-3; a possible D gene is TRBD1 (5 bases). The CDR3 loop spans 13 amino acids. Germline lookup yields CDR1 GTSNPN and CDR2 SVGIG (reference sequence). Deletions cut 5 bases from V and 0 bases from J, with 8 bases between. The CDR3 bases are TGTGCCTGGGACAGTAGCTCTGGAAACACCATATATTTT. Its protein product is CAWDSSSGNTIYF.

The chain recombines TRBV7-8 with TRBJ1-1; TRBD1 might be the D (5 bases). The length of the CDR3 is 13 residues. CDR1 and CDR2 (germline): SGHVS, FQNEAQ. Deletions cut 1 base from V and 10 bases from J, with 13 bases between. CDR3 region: CASSLEGFRAAFF. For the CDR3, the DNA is TGTGCCAGCAGCTTAGAGGGGTTCCGGGCAGCTTTCTTT.

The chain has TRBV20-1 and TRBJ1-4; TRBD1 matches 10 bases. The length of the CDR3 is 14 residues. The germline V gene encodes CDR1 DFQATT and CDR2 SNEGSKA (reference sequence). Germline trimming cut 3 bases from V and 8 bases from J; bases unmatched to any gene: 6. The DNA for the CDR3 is TGCAGTGCTAGTCGGGACAGGGGTACGGAAAAACTGTTTTTT. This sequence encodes CSASRDRGTEKLFF.

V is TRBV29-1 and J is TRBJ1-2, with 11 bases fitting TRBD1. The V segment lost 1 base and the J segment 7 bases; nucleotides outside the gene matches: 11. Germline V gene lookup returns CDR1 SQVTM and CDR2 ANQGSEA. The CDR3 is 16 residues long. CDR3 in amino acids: CSVEARTGGPNSGYTF. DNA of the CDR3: TGCAGCGTTGAAGCTCGGACAGGGGGCCCCAATAGTGGCTACACCTTC. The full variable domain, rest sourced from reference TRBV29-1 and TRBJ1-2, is SAVISQKPSRDICQRGTSLTIQCQVDSQVTMMFWYRQQPGQSLTLIATANQGSEATYESGFVIDKFPISRPNLTFSTLTVSNMSPEDSSIYLCSVEARTGGPNSGYTFGSGTRLTVV.

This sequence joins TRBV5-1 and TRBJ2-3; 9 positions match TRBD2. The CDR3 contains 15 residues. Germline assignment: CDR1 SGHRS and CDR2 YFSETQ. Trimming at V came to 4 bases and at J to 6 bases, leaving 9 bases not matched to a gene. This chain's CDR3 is CASSAYSGGADTQYF. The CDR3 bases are TGCGCCAGCAGCGCCTATAGCGGGGGCGCGGATACGCAGTATTTT. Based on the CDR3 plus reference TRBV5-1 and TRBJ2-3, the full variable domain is KAGVTQTPRYLIKTRGQQVTLSCSPISGHRSVSWYQQTPGQGLQFLFEYFSETQRNKGNFPGRFSGRQFSNSRSEMNVSTLELGDSALYLCASSAYSGGADTQYFGPGTRLTVL.

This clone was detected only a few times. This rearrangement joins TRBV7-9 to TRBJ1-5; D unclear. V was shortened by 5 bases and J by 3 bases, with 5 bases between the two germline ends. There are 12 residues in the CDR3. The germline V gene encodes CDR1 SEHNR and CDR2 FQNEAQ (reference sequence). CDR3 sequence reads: CASSRDNQPQHF. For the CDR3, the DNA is TGTGCCAGCAGCCGGGACAATCAGCCCCAGCATTTT.

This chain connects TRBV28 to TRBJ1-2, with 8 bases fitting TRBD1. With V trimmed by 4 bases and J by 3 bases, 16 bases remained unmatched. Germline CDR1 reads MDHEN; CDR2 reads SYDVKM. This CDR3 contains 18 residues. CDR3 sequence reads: CASSSGGTGRFRDYGYTF. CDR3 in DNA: TGTGCCAGCAGTTCCGGAGGGACAGGTAGATTTAGGGACTATGGCTACACCTTC.

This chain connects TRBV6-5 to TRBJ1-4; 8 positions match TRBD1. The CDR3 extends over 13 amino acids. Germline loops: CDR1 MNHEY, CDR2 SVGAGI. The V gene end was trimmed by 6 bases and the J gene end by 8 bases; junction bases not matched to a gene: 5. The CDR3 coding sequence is TGTGCCAGCAGACCAACAGGGGGAGAAAAACTGTTTTTT. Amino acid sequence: CASRPTGGEKLFF.

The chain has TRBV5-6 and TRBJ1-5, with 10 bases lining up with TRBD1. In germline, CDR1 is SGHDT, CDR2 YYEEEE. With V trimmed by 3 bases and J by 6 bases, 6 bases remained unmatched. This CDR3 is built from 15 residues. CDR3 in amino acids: CASSSRQGATQPQHF. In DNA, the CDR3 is TGTGCCAGCAGCTCACGACAGGGGGCCACTCAGCCCCAGCATTTT.

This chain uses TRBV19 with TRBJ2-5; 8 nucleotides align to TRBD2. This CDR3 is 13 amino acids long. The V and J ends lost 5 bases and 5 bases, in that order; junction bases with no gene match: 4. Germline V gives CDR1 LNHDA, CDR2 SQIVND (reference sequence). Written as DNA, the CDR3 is TGTGCCAGTAGTCCAGCGGGAGTCGAGACCCAGTACTTC. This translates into CASSPAGVETQYF.

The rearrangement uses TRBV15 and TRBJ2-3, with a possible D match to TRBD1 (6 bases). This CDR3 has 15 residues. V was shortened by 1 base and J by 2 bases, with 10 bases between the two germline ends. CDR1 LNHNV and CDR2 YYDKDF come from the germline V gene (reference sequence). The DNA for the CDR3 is TGTGCCACCAGCAGAGTGACAGGAATCACAGATACGCAGTATTTT. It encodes CATSRVTGITDTQYF.

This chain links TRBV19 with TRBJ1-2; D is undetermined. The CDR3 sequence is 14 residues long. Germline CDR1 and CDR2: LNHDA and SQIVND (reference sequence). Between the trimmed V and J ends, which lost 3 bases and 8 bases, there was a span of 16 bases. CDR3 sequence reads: CASSIDTLSRGYTF. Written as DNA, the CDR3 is TGTGCCAGTAGTATCGATACCCTCTCTCGGGGCTACACCTTC.

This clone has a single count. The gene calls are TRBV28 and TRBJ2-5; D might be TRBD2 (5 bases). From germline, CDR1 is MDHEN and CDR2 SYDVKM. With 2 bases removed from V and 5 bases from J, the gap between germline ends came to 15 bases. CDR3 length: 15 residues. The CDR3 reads CASSLPGTGGETQYF. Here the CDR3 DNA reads TGTGCCAGCAGTTTACCGGGAACCGGCGGGGAGACCCAGTACTTC. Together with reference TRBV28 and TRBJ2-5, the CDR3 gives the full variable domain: DVKVTQSSRYLVKRTGEKVFLECVQDMDHENMFWYRQDPGLGLRLIYFSYDVKMKEKGDIPEGYSVSREKKERFSLILESASTNQTSMYLCASSLPGTGGETQYFGPGTRLLVL.

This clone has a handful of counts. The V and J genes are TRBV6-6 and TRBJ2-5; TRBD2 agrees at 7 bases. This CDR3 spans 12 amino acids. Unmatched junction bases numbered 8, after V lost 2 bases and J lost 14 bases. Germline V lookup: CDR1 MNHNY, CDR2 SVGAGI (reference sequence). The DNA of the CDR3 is TGTGCCAGCAGTTACCTCTGGGGGAGGGCCTACTTC. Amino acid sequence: CASSYLWGRAYF.

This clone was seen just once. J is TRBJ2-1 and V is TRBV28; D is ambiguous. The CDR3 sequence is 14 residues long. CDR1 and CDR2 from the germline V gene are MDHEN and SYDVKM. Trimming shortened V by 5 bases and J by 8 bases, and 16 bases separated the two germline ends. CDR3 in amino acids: CASSAPPVSYEQFF. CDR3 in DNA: TGTGCCAGCAGTGCTCCTCCCGTGAGCTATGAGCAGTTCTTC.

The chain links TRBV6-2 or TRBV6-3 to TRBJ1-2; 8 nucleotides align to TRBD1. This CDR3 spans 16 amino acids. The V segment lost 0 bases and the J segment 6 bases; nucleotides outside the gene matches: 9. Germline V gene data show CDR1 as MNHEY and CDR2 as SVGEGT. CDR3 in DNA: TGTGCCAGCAGTTACTCGACCCTGCAGGGGGCTCATGGCTACACCTTC. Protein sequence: CASSYSTLQGAHGYTF.

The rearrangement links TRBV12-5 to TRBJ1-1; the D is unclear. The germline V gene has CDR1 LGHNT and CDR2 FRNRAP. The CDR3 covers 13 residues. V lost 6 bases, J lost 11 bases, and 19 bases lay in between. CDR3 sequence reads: CASGVRGAGAAFF. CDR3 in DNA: TGTGCTAGTGGCGTACGGGGAGCGGGTGCCGCTTTCTTT.

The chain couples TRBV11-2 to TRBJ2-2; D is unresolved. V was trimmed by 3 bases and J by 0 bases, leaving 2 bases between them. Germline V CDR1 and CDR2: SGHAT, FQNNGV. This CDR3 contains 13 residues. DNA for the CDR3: TGTGCCAGCAGCTTCACGAACACCGGGGAGCTGTTTTTT. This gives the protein CASSFTNTGELFF.

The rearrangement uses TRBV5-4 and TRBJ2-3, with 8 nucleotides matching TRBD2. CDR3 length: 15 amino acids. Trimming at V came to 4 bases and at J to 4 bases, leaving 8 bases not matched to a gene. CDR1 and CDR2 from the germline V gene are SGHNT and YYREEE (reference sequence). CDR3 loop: CASSPRAGGSDTQYF. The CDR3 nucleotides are TGTGCCAGCAGCCCCCGGGCGGGAGGTTCAGATACGCAGTATTTT.

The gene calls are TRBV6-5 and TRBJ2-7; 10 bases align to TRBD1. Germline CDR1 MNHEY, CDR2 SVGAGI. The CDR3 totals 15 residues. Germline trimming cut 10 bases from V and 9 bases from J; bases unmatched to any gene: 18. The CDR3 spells CATLRETGGLLWQYF. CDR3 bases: TGTGCCACCCTTCGAGAGACAGGGGGCCTTTTGTGGCAGTACTTC.

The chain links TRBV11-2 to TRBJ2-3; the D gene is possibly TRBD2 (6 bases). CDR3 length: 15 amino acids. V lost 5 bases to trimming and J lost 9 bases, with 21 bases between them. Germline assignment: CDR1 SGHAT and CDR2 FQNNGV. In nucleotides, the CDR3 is TGTGCCAGCAGCATGGACTACCTCCCTAGGGGCACGCAGTATTTT. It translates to CASSMDYLPRGTQYF.

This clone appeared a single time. This chain's CDR3 is CSAVQEFTQYF. Written as DNA, the CDR3 is TGCAGTGCCGTACAGGAGTTCACCCAGTACTTC. This sequence joins TRBV20-1 and TRBJ2-5, with a tentative D call TRBD1 (5 bases). This CDR3 contains 11 residues. Germline V lookup: CDR1 DFQATT, CDR2 SNEGSKA (reference sequence). V lost 6 bases to trimming and J lost 8 bases, with 13 bases between them.

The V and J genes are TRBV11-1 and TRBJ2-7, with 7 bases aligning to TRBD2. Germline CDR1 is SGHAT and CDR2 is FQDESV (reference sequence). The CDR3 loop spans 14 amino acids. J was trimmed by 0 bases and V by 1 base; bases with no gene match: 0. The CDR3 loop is CASSLERGSYEQYF. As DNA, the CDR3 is TGTGCCAGCAGCTTAGAGCGGGGCTCCTACGAGCAGTACTTC.

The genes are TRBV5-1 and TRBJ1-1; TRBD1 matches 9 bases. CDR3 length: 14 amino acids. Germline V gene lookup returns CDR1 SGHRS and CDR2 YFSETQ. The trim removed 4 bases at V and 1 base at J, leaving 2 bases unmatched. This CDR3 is CASSPGQGNTEAFF. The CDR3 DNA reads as TGCGCCAGCAGCCCGGGACAGGGGAACACTGAAGCTTTCTTT. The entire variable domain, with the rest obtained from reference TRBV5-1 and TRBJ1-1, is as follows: KAGVTQTPRYLIKTRGQQVTLSCSPISGHRSVSWYQQTPGQGLQFLFEYFSETQRNKGNFPGRFSGRQFSNSRSEMNVSTLELGDSALYLCASSPGQGNTEAFFGQGTRLTVV.

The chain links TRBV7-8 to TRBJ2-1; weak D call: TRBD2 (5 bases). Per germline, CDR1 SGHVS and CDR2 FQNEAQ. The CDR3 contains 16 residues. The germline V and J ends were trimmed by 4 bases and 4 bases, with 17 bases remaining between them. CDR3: CASSYLGEGSYNEQFF. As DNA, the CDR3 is TGTGCCAGCAGCTACCTCGGCGAGGGATCGTACAATGAGCAGTTCTTC.